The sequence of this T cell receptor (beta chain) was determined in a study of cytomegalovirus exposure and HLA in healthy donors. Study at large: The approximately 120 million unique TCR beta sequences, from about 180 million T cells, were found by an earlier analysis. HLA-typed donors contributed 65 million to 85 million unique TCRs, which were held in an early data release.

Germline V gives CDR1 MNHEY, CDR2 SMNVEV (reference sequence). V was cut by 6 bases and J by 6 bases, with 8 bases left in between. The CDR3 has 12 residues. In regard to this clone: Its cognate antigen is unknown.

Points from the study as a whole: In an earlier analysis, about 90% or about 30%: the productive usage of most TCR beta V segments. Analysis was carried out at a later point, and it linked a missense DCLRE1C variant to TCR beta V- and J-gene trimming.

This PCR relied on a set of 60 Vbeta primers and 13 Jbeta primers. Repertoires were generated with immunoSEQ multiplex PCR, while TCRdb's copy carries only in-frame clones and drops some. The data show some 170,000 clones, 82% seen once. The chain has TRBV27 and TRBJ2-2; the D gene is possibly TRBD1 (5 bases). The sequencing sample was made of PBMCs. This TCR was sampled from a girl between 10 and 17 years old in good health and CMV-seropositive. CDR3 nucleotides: TGTGCCAGCAGGGGGCCTTCCGGGGAGCTGTTTTTT. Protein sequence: CASRGPSGELFF.